This T cell receptor (beta chain) was documented in a study of shared clonotypes between healthy human individuals. The study's findings and limits: Four donors held approximately 5% of naive CD4 clonotypes in common. Few donors restricted represented genetic and exposure-history diversity. Relative to clonotypes present in all four donors, those not shared had lower generation probabilities.

Turning to this clone: Its antigen is unidentified.

V was clipped by 0 bases and J by 7 bases, with 16 bases between them. Germline loops: CDR1 LNHNV, CDR2 YYDKDF (reference sequence). CDR3 length: 15 residues. The study ran the assay at deep level. Method: immunoSEQ multiplex PCR; TCRdb's copy keeps in-frame clones and lacks some. Of 1,100,000 or so clones listed, 70% to 80% are singletons. Sequenced: memory CD4+ T cells from PBMCs. This sample's subset: CD45RA-negative fraction. The genes are TRBV15 and TRBJ2-7; D is unclear. The TCR comes from a man aged 18-30 years in good health. Some clones in this sample may be carry-over from other donors' samples. CDR3 region: CATSRDPAAQGEQYF. CDR3 in DNA: TGTGCCACCAGCAGAGATCCCGCCGCGCAAGGTGAGCAGTACTTC.